The sequence of this T cell receptor (beta chain) was determined in a study of T-cell memory formation after mild COVID-19. In the study overall: Across donors, TCR clusters were largely donor specific. Study observations and caveats: Second-wave clones with a day 37 peak had unconfirmed SARS-CoV-2 specificity. Clones shrinking from day 15 to 85 showed even CD4/CD8 mixes; later expanders tilted CD4+.

As concerns this clonotype: Its antigen is unidentified.

In germline, CDR1 is MNHEY, CDR2 SVGAGI. V dropped 7 bases and J dropped 5 bases, with 17 bases sitting between them. The CDR3 consists of 14 residues. 5'RACE, which relied on constant-segment primers, yielded TCR alpha and TCR beta cDNA libraries carrying sample barcodes and UMIs. A single record per CDR3 protein comes from TCRdb applying MiXCR to the 5' RACE reads. This sample has about 210,000 distinct CDR3 sequences, with 8% to 11% found just once. This chain uses TRBV6-5 with TRBJ1-1; D is perhaps TRBD1 (5 bases). Material: PBMCs or a T cell subset sorted from them (not recorded which). This sequence originates from a young man who had mild COVID-19 (a few samples of this study predate the infection). Cell type and time point are not known. Written as DNA, the CDR3 is TGTGCCAGCACCCATCCGGGGGTTAGGACTGAAGCTTTCTTT. Its translation: CASTHPGVRTEAFF.